This T cell receptor (beta chain) is from a study of cytomegalovirus exposure and HLA in healthy donors. This CDR3 is 14 amino acids long. The V gene's germline CDR1 is SGDLS and CDR2 YYNGEE. Trimming cost V 3 bases and J 1 base; bases outside gene matches: 3. Primers for the PCR totalled 60 Vbeta and 13 Jbeta. TCRdb's table, derived via immunoSEQ multiplex PCR, lists solely in-frame clones and lacks some. This table holds over 90,000 clones, under 85% found once. The V call is TRBV9, the J call TRBJ1-2; 7 bases align to TRBD1. Sequenced sample: PBMCs. The receptor comes from a female donor in good health and CMV-seropositive. CDR3 in amino acids: CASSAQGFNYGYTF. DNA for the CDR3: TGTGCCAGCAGCGCACAGGGGTTTAACTATGGCTACACCTTC.